This TCR beta chain emerged from a study of T cells in Graves' hyperthyroidism and ophthalmopathy. Authors of the study amplified TCR beta CDR3 regions from RNA transcripts. An initial round of RT-PCR targeting the TCR CDR3 relied on the HTBI primer set. TCRdb re-called the multiplex PCR reads with MiXCR, one entry per CDR3 protein. In the table there are some 270,000 distinct CDR3 sequences, roughly 15% of which are singletons. Germline-derived CDR1 and CDR2 are DFQATT and SNEGSKA (reference sequence). CDR3 length: 13 residues. V was cut by 3 bases and J by 0 bases, with 7 bases left in between. This clonotype has more than one count but fewer than ten.

The receptor was isolated from a woman aged 40 to 50 with Graves' hyperthyroidism. The material sequenced was blood. This sequence joins TRBV20-1 and TRBJ2-3, with D hard to call. The CDR3 DNA is TGCAGTGCTAGTAGGCCGAGCACAGATACGCAGTATTTT. Translation: CSASRPSTDTQYF.